This entry concerns a single T cell receptor (beta chain). V lost 4 bases, J lost 1 base, and 12 bases stayed unmatched. CDR3 length equals 17 residues. Germline-derived CDR1 and CDR2 are MDHEN and SYDVKM. This specimen belongs to a study of blood T cell repertoires in COVID-19. Study information: Spain, Italy and the United States supplied samples that represented acute and convalescent COVID-19. T cells, B-cell-depleted T cells, or PBMCs supplied cDNA or gDNA.

The method was immunoSEQ multiplex PCR; TCRdb's version includes in-frame clones alone and lacks a portion of them. The sample lists 200,000 to 250,000 clones; about 80% were seen once. The sequence was collected from a woman aged 50 to 65 with acute or convalescent COVID-19. The sample was peripheral blood. The chain employs TRBV28 and TRBJ2-7; TRBD2 matches 8 bases. CDR3 sequence reads: CASSSRPLAGRSYEQYF. CDR3 sequence (DNA): TGTGCCAGCAGTTCCCGCCCCCTAGCGGGTAGATCCTACGAGCAGTACTTC. The complete variable domain, with remaining parts taken from reference TRBV28 and TRBJ2-7, reads DVKVTQSSRYLVKRTGEKVFLECVQDMDHENMFWYRQDPGLGLRLIYFSYDVKMKEKGDIPEGYSVSREKKERFSLILESASTNQTSMYLCASSSRPLAGRSYEQYFGPGTRLTVT.